This is a list of T cell receptor beta chains from one sample in a study of radiotherapy plus CTLA-4 blockade in lung cancer. Using immunoSEQ multiplex PCR, the repertoire was profiled, and TCRdb retains in-frame clones only, with some absent. The repertoire holds 40,000 to 60,000 clones, with roughly four fifths as singletons. The specimen comprised peripheral blood, sampled from a patient treated with radiotherapy plus ipilimumab. These receptors all stem from a human donor with non-small cell lung cancer who had stable disease on radiotherapy plus ipilimumab. CDR3s include the opening cysteine and the closing phenylalanine or tryptophan. The D gene is left open where the match is weak. Some rows have no size entry. The others give once, few or many, or a class for an expanded clone.

-,few,13,TRBJ1-2,TRBV7-9,CASSSQGIGGYTF,TGTGCCAGCAGCTCACAGGGAATCGGTGGCTACACCTTC
-,once,16,TRBJ1-3,TRBV7-2,CASSYQGGAAGNTIYF,TGTGCCAGCAGCTATCAAGGGGGGGCGGCTGGAAACACCATATATTTT
TRBD2,-,16,TRBJ2-1,TRBV5-1,CASSTILAGATNEQFF,TGCGCCAGCAGCACCATACTAGCGGGAGCCACAAATGAGCAGTTCTTC
TRBD2,-,17,TRBJ2-7,TRBV27,CASSLFPPGLAVVEQYF,TGTGCCAGCAGTTTATTCCCCCCGGGACTAGCGGTCGTCGAGCAGTACTTC
-,-,14,TRBJ2-5,TRBV7-2,CASSLVEAGETQYF,TGTGCCAGCAGCTTAGTCGAAGCGGGAGAGACCCAGTACTTC
TRBD1,-,14,TRBJ1-4,TRBV6-1,CASKMDRGREKLFF,TGTGCCAGCAAAATGGACAGGGGGAGAGAAAAACTGTTTTTT
TRBD1,-,14,TRBJ2-2,TRBV7-3,CASRTGTGTGELFF,TGTGCCAGCAGAACCGGGACAGGGACCGGGGAGCTGTTTTTT
-,-,15,TRBJ2-1,TRBV6-5,CASSSSWGRAGEQFF,TGTGCCAGCAGTTCCAGTTGGGGGCGGGCTGGTGAGCAGTTCTTC
-,once,15,TRBJ2-5,TRBV9,CASSVEAGWAETQYF,TGTGCCAGCAGCGTAGAAGCGGGTTGGGCTGAGACCCAGTACTTC
-,-,13,TRBJ2-7,TRBV14,CASSQNTKYEQYF,TGTGCCAGCAGCCAAAATACTAAATACGAGCAGTACTTC
-,-,14,TRBJ1-1,TRBV5-1,CASSLALGGTEAFF,TGCGCCAGCAGCTTGGCTCTGGGAGGTACTGAAGCTTTCTTT
-,-,14,TRBJ1-3,TRBV19,CASSIRSSGNTIYF,TGTGCCAGTAGTATAAGGAGCTCTGGAAACACCATATATTTT
TRBD2,-,15,TRBJ2-3,TRBV7-9,CASSRTSGDADTQYF,TGTGCCAGCAGCCGAACTAGCGGGGATGCAGATACGCAGTATTTT
TRBD2,-,16,TRBJ2-7,TRBV11-2,CASSQKQGLAAYEQYF,TGTGCCAGCAGCCAAAAACAGGGACTAGCGGCCTACGAGCAGTACTTC
TRBD1,-,14,TRBJ1-2,TRBV6-1,CASSEQGAFYGYTF,TGTGCCAGCAGTGAACAGGGGGCGTTCTATGGCTACACCTTC
TRBD2,-,15,TRBJ2-5,TRBV25-1,CASSQAGEVGETQYF,TGTGCCAGCAGTCAAGCGGGAGAGGTGGGAGAGACCCAGTACTTC
TRBD2,once,15,TRBJ2-1,TRBV27,CASSHGTSGNNEQFF,TGTGCCAGCAGTCACGGGACTAGCGGGAACAATGAGCAGTTCTTC
-,-,14,TRBJ1-3,TRBV7-2,CASSAPSSGNTIYF,TGTGCCAGCAGCGCACCCAGCTCTGGAAACACCATATATTTT
-,-,14,TRBJ2-7,TRBV29-1,CSGGMTGRSGEQYF,TGCAGCGGTGGTATGACAGGGAGGTCGGGCGAGCAGTACTTC